Listed here are 21 T cell receptor beta chains from one sample, sequenced in a study of follicular helper T cells after annual influenza vaccination listed by TCRdb under 2017. Receptor amplification or capture employed the immunoSEQ multiplex PCR assay. TCRdb's version of the immuneACCESS table is confined to in-frame rearrangements and falls short of the full clone set. An unresolved V gene accounts for under half of the shortfall where checked; the remainder is of unknown origin. The sample table holds about 10,000 clones, of which 83% were seen once. The leading ten clones occupy approximately 0.4% of the sample. Taken with the paper, the label for time point translates to: 2015-2016 season, 7 days after influenza vaccination. The sample consisted of CXCR5- memory CD4+ T cells sorted from blood, taken 7 days after influenza vaccination. The cell subset or site label for this specimen denotes: CXCR5- memory CD4 T cells. The receptors come from an adult who received the influenza vaccine.

This chain connects TRBV4-3 to TRBJ1-6; D not certain. V dropped 1 base and J dropped 4 bases, with 8 bases sitting between them. CDR1 and CDR2 (germline): LGHNA, YSLEER. CDR3 size: 15 residues. The CDR3 protein is CASSQVSQYNSPLHF. The CDR3 DNA is TGCGCCAGCAGCCAAGTCAGCCAATATAATTCACCCCTCCACTTT.

The chain couples TRBV6-5 to TRBJ1-6; D is undetermined. Germline-derived CDR1 and CDR2 are MNHEY and SVGAGI. Trimming left V 4 bases short and J 4 bases short, with 14 bases between. This CDR3 comprises 16 residues. The CDR3 DNA follows: TGTGCCAGCAGTTCTAGGAGGCGGGGATATAATTCACCCCTCCACTTT. Translating gives CASSSRRRGYNSPLHF.

The gene calls are TRBV2 and TRBJ2-1; possibly TRBD2 for D (6 bases). Trimming pared 7 bases from V and 3 bases from J, leaving 16 bases between. The germline V gene has CDR1 SNHLY and CDR2 FYNNEI. The CDR3 sequence is 15 residues long. As DNA, the CDR3 is TGTGCCAGCAATAGGAGGGCGGTAAACTACAATGAGCAGTTCTTC. This codes for CASNRRAVNYNEQFF.

The chain recombines TRBV6-5 with TRBJ2-3; tentative D call: TRBD2 (6 bases). CDR3 length: 15 residues. Germline V CDR1 and CDR2: MNHEY, SVGAGI. Deletions cut 5 bases from V and 2 bases from J, with 14 bases between. The CDR3 here is CASSRDFPNTDTQYF. CDR3 nucleotides: TGTGCCAGCAGTCGGGACTTCCCGAACACAGATACGCAGTATTTT.

This chain uses TRBV27 with TRBJ2-3; possibly TRBD2 for D (5 bases). The CDR3 is 14 amino acids. The germline gives CDR1 MNHEY, CDR2 SMNVEV (reference sequence). The V gene lost 3 bases and the J gene lost 4 bases, with 11 bases spanning the gap. CDR3 in amino acids: CASSLASPADTQYF. The CDR3 DNA sequence: TGTGCCAGCAGTTTGGCTAGCCCCGCAGATACGCAGTATTTT.

V usage is TRBV5-4 and J usage is TRBJ2-3, with 7 bases aligning to TRBD1. Germline-derived CDR1 and CDR2 are SGHNT and YYREEE (reference sequence). Trimming took 3 bases from V and 10 from J; bases not matched to a gene: 17. CDR3 length: 16 residues. CDR3 sequence reads: CASSSYRDRRRPAQYF. Here the CDR3 DNA reads TGTGCCAGCAGCTCTTACCGGGACAGACGACGCCCCGCGCAGTATTTT.

V is TRBV5-4 and J is TRBJ1-3; the match to TRBD1 covers 10 bases. Germline-derived CDR1 and CDR2 are SGHNT and YYREEE (reference sequence). This CDR3 is built from 15 residues. Losses at the gene ends were 3 bases for V and 1 base for J; bases not matched to a gene: 1. CDR3 amino acids: CASSSDRGSGNTIYF. In DNA, the CDR3 is TGTGCCAGCAGCTCGGACAGGGGGTCTGGAAACACCATATATTTT.

This clone occurred once. J is TRBJ1-4 and V is TRBV25-1, with TRBD1 identical over 11 bases. Germline V gene lookup returns CDR1 MGHDK and CDR2 SYGVNS. The CDR3 sequence is 16 residues long. The trim removed 6 bases at V and 5 bases at J, leaving 8 bases unmatched. CDR3 loop: CASSAGTGGNNEKLFF. The CDR3 coding sequence is TGTGCCAGCAGCGCCGGGACAGGGGGGAACAATGAAAAACTGTTTTTT.

This sequence joins TRBV2 and TRBJ2-7, with D unclear. The CDR3 sequence is 11 residues long. Trimming shortened V by 8 bases and J by 5 bases, and 10 bases separated the two germline ends. Germline values: CDR1 SNHLY, CDR2 FYNNEI. The CDR3: CASLYYDEQYF. CDR3 sequence (DNA): TGTGCCAGCCTCTATTACGACGAGCAGTACTTC.

The chain recombines TRBV2 with TRBJ2-1, with a tentative D call TRBD2 (5 bases). The CDR3 runs to 15 residues. Germline CDR1 reads SNHLY; CDR2 reads FYNNEI. V shed 5 bases and J shed 4 bases, with 15 bases lying between them. The CDR3 spells CASSPTNGVYNEQFF. DNA of the CDR3: TGTGCCAGCAGTCCCACTAACGGGGTTTACAATGAGCAGTTCTTC. Drawing the rest from reference TRBV2 and TRBJ2-1, the complete variable domain is EPEVTQTPSHQVTQMGQEVILRCVPISNHLYFYWYRQILGQKVEFLVSFYNNEISEKSEIFDDQFSVERPDGSNFTLKIRSTKLEDSAMYFCASSPTNGVYNEQFFGPGTRLTVL.

The chain uses TRBV7-2 and TRBJ2-7; D gene uncertain. The CDR3 has 12 residues. CDR1 SGHTA and CDR2 FQGNSA come from the germline V gene. The germline V and J ends were trimmed by 1 base and 10 bases, with 11 bases remaining between them. The CDR3 DNA follows: TGTGCCAGCAGCTTAGGATCAGCCTTACAGTACTTC. Translation gives CASSLGSALQYF.

V and J are TRBV5-6 and TRBJ2-7; no clear D. The V end was cut by 3 bases, the J end by 3 bases, with 16 bases between. Germline CDR1 is SGHDT and CDR2 is YYEEEE. This CDR3 comprises 15 residues. The CDR3 reads CASSYPSGLLYEQYF. The CDR3 DNA follows: TGTGCCAGCAGCTACCCGTCCGGGCTCCTCTACGAGCAGTACTTC. Supplemented by reference TRBV5-6 and TRBJ2-7, the full variable domain reads DAGVTQSPTHLIKTRGQQVTLRCSPKSGHDTVSWYQQALGQGPQFIFQYYEEEERQRGNFPDRFSGHQFPNYSSELNVNALLLGDSALYLCASSYPSGLLYEQYFGPGTRLTVT.

There are a few counts of this clone. V gene TRBV7-3 combines with J gene TRBJ1-1; D gene unclear. Germline CDR1 is SGHTA and CDR2 is FQGTGA. Deletions cut 5 bases from V and 4 bases from J, with 11 bases between. The CDR3 covers 13 residues. DNA for the CDR3: TGTGCCAGCAGCCTCAGTGGTCCCACTGAAGCTTTCTTT. Residues: CASSLSGPTEAFF. Variable domain in full (rest from reference TRBV7-3 and TRBJ1-1): GAGVSQTPSNKVTEKGKYVELRCDPISGHTALYWYRQSLGQGPEFLIYFQGTGAADDSGLPNDRFFAVRPEGSVSTLKIQRTERGDSAVYLCASSLSGPTEAFFGQGTRLTVV.

V and J are TRBV5-1 and TRBJ1-1; D unclear. V shed 0 bases and J shed 0 bases, with 9 bases lying between them. The CDR3 spans 15 residues. Looked up from germline, CDR1 is SGHRS and CDR2 is YFSETQ. CDR3 sequence: CASSLAHWVNTEAFF. In DNA form, the CDR3 reads TGCGCCAGCAGCTTGGCCCATTGGGTGAACACTGAAGCTTTCTTT.

The rearrangement uses TRBV7-9 and TRBJ1-4; weak D call: TRBD1 (6 bases). The germline V gene encodes CDR1 SEHNR and CDR2 FQNEAQ (reference sequence). The length of the CDR3 is 18 residues. The V end lost 5 bases, the J end lost 5 bases, and 24 bases lay between the germline ends. CDR3 coding DNA: TGTGCCAGCAGCCCTTCAACAGGGTCCTGGATACAAAATGAAAAACTGTTTTTT. It is translated as CASSPSTGSWIQNEKLFF. Based on the CDR3 plus reference TRBV7-9 and TRBJ1-4, the full variable domain is DTGVSQNPRHKITKRGQNVTFRCDPISEHNRLYWYRQTLGQGPEFLTYFQNEAQLEKSRLLSDRFSAERPKGSFSTLEIQRTEQGDSAMYLCASSPSTGSWIQNEKLFFGSGTQLSVL.

V and J are TRBV7-8 and TRBJ1-6; D not resolved. This CDR3 has 15 residues. Trimming took 4 bases from V and 8 from J, leaving 15 bases between them. The germline V gene has CDR1 SGHVS and CDR2 FQNEAQ. The CDR3 is CASSSLTIADSPLHF. The CDR3 coding sequence is TGTGCCAGCAGCTCGTTGACTATCGCAGATTCACCCCTCCACTTT.

The chain's CDR3 is CSVEVGDRENEKLFF. The DNA of the CDR3 is TGCAGCGTTGAAGTTGGGGACAGGGAGAATGAAAAACTGTTTTTT. The rearrangement uses TRBV29-1 and TRBJ1-4, with TRBD1 matching 9 bases. The trim removed 1 base at V and 5 bases at J, leaving 5 bases unmatched. The germline CDR1 and CDR2 sequences are SQVTM and ANQGSEA. The CDR3 totals 15 residues.

The V call is TRBV30, the J call TRBJ1-3, with TRBD1 as a possible D gene (5 bases). The germline V and J ends were trimmed by 0 bases and 2 bases, with 8 bases remaining between them. From germline, CDR1 is GTSNPN and CDR2 SVGIG (reference sequence). This CDR3 spans 14 amino acids. CDR3: CAWSVGGAGNTIYF. DNA of the CDR3: TGTGCCTGGAGTGTGGGGGGGGCTGGAAACACCATATATTTT.

The chain has TRBV28 and TRBJ2-2; 11 bases match TRBD1. V shed 6 bases, J shed 4 bases, and the junction held 7 bases outside the gene matches. CDR1 MDHEN and CDR2 SYDVKM come from the germline V gene. The CDR3 is made up of 16 amino acids. The CDR3 DNA follows: TGTGCCAGCAGCCCGGGACAGGGGGTAGCCACCGGGGAGCTGTTTTTT. Translation: CASSPGQGVATGELFF.

This clone appeared once. J is TRBJ2-2 and V is TRBV11-2; 10 bases are a match to TRBD1. The ends lost 4 bases at V and 5 bases at J; junction bases unmatched: 10. Per germline, CDR1 SGHAT and CDR2 FQNNGV. The CDR3 has 17 amino acids. CDR3 in DNA: TGTGCCAGCAGCTATACCGCGGGACAGGGGTTAACCGGGGAGCTGTTTTTT. Translated: CASSYTAGQGLTGELFF.

This chain uses TRBV10-3 with TRBJ2-7; 7 positions match TRBD1. J lost 4 bases, V lost 6 bases, and 9 bases had no gene match. CDR1 is ENHRY, CDR2 SYGVKD, per germline. The CDR3 is 14 residues long. The CDR3 loop reads CAISSDRDTYEQYF. DNA of the CDR3: TGTGCCATCAGCTCTGACAGGGATACTTACGAGCAGTACTTC.